This passage covers 9 T cell receptor beta chains from one sample sequenced in a study of blood T cell repertoires in COVID-19. TCRdb keeps only in-frame clones here, not all; method: immunoSEQ multiplex PCR. The sample includes fewer than 350,000 clones, around 90% seen only once; the top ten take roughly 2.1%. The specimen was PBMCs or T cells enriched from blood (not recorded which). The receptors derive from a middle-aged woman with acute COVID-19.

J is TRBJ2-5 and V is TRBV24-1; 9 bases map to TRBD1. The CDR3 has 15 amino acids. The junction had 6 bases not matched to a gene; V was cut back by 3 bases and J by 5 bases. The germline V gene encodes CDR1 KGHDR and CDR2 SFDVKD. The CDR3 protein is CATSDNRGPGETQYF. In nucleotides, the CDR3 is TGTGCCACCAGTGATAACAGGGGGCCGGGGGAGACCCAGTACTTC.

The J gene is TRBJ2-7, the V gene TRBV29-1; 10 bases map to TRBD1. Germline V gene data show CDR1 as SQVTM and CDR2 as ANQGSEA. This CDR3 is built from 12 residues. V was clipped by 6 bases and J by 6 bases; unmatched bases: 5. The CDR3 spells CSVPRTGGEQYF. In nucleotides, the CDR3 is TGCAGCGTCCCACGGACAGGGGGCGAGCAGTACTTC.

The rearrangement joins TRBV6-5 to TRBJ1-1; perhaps TRBD1 as D (5 bases). Deletions cut 1 base from V and 4 bases from J, with 16 bases between. This CDR3 is built from 16 residues. Germline lookup yields CDR1 MNHEY and CDR2 SVGAGI. For the CDR3, the DNA is TGTGCCAGCAGTTACTTAATGGGGATAAGGGGCACTGAAGCTTTCTTT. Translating it yields CASSYLMGIRGTEAFF.

The chain carries TRBV6-5 and TRBJ2-1; TRBD2 aligns across 7 bases. The length of the CDR3 is 12 residues. Trimming cost V 6 bases and J 6 bases; bases outside gene matches: 2. Looked up from germline, CDR1 is MNHEY and CDR2 is SVGAGI. As DNA, the CDR3 is TGTGCCAGCAGCCCGGGGGGCAATGAGCAGTTCTTC. As protein: CASSPGGNEQFF.

As to this clone: Other DNA sequences in this specimen translate into the identical CDR3. The V call is TRBV7-2, the J call TRBJ2-5; 12 bases fit TRBD2. Unmatched junction bases numbered 0, after V lost 0 bases and J lost 1 base. There are 16 residues in the CDR3. The germline CDR1 and CDR2 sequences are SGHTA and FQGNSA. The DNA of the CDR3 is TGTGCCAGCAGCTTAGCGACTAGCGGGGGCCAAGAGACCCAGTACTTC. This gives the protein CASSLATSGGQETQYF.

This clone was picked up one time. The chain is built from TRBV6-5 and TRBJ1-5, with D possibly matching TRBD1 (5 bases). Germline CDR1 is MNHEY and CDR2 is SVGAGI. V was cut by 6 bases and J by 1 base, with 13 bases left in between. The CDR3 is 15 residues long. The chain's CDR3 is CASSLTGGSNQPQHF. The CDR3 coding sequence is TGTGCCAGCAGCCTCACGGGGGGAAGCAATCAGCCCCAGCATTTT.

The J gene is TRBJ1-3, the V gene TRBV5-1; TRBD1 matches at 7 bases. Germline V CDR1 and CDR2: SGHRS, YFSETQ. CDR3 length: 17 amino acids. After removal of 4 bases from V and 3 bases from J, the junction contained 13 bases not matched to a gene. The CDR3 nucleotides read TGCGCCAGCAGCCTTAGACTACAGGGGTCGGGTGGAAACACCATATATTTT. Encoded protein: CASSLRLQGSGGNTIYF.

The chain is built from TRBV6-2 or TRBV6-3 and TRBJ1-1, with no clear D. The CDR3 has 13 amino acids. The germline CDR1 and CDR2 sequences are MNHEY and SVGEGT. V was clipped by 2 bases and J by 3 bases, with 7 bases between them. CDR3 amino acids: CASSYGPDTEAFF. CDR3 sequence (DNA): TGTGCCAGCAGTTACGGGCCGGACACTGAAGCTTTCTTT.

This clone appeared a single time. The chain uses TRBV5-1 and TRBJ2-2, with D unresolved. The CDR3 consists of 15 residues. CDR1 is SGHRS and CDR2 is YFSETQ in the germline V gene. V was shortened by 2 bases and J by 4 bases, with 12 bases between the two germline ends. Here the CDR3 reads CASSFDTPSTGELFF. CDR3 DNA sequence: TGCGCCAGCAGCTTTGATACCCCGAGCACCGGGGAGCTGTTTTTT.